This T cell receptor (beta chain) was sequenced for a study of OX40 agonist ivuxolimab in advanced cancers. About the study: An anti-OX40 (CD134) antibody with agonistic activity, ivuxolimab, was administered to patients.

Sequencing was performed with immunoSEQ multiplex PCR; in TCRdb, only in-frame clones are kept and a portion is missing. Seen here are fewer than 80,000 clones, around 83% observed once, and the top ten hold 3% to 4%. This CDR3 is 14 amino acids long. The V and J ends lost 5 bases and 2 bases, in that order; junction bases with no gene match: 4. Germline V gene sequence: CDR1 SEHNR, CDR2 FQNEAQ (reference sequence). With respect to this clone: Its cognate antigen is unknown.

Study results and caveats: Still undetermined is the antigen specificity of the expanded peripheral T cells.

Patients with autoimmune history or systemic immunosuppression were excluded. This chain joins TRBV7-9 and TRBJ1-1; TRBD1 agrees at 8 bases. The material sequenced was CD4+ or CD8+ T cells sorted from blood, taken in a trial of the OX40 agonist ivuxolimab. This clonotype was obtained from an adult with an advanced solid tumor such as melanoma, head and neck, liver or kidney cancer. This chain's CDR3 is CASSLGQENTEAFF. The CDR3 coding sequence is TGTGCCAGCAGCCTGGGACAGGAAAACACTGAAGCTTTCTTT.